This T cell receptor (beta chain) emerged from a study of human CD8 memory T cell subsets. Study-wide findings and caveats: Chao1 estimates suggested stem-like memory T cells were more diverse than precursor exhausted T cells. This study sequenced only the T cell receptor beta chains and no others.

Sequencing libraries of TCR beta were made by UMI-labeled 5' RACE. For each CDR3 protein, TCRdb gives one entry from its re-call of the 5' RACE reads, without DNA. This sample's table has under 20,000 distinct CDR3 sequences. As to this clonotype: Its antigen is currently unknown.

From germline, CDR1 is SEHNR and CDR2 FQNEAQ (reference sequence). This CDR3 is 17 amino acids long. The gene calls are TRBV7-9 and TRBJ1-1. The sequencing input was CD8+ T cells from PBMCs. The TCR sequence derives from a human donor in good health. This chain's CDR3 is CASSPTRFAGLNTEAFF.